These 11 T cell receptor beta chains share one sample of origin, sequenced in a study of T cell changes during pregnancy in multiple sclerosis. Method: immunoSEQ multiplex PCR; TCRdb's copy keeps in-frame clones and lacks some. The sample lists around 37,000 clones; 91% were seen once. The sample was CD8+ T cells from peripheral blood mononuclear cells, taken in the second trimester of pregnancy. The receptor set was obtained from a female donor with multiple sclerosis, enrolled in a pregnancy study.

The chain couples TRBV15 to TRBJ2-1; TRBD2 matches at 7 bases. Germline V CDR1 and CDR2: LNHNV, YYDKDF (reference sequence). The CDR3 is 17 amino acids. The V and J ends lost 5 bases and 3 bases, in that order; junction bases with no gene match: 13. The CDR3 is CATSRTRGGRDYNEQFF. Written as DNA, the CDR3 is TGTGCCACCAGCCGAACGCGCGGGGGTCGGGACTACAATGAGCAGTTCTTC.

The chain couples TRBV19 to TRBJ1-6; 8 bases align to TRBD1. V shed 1 base, J shed 13 bases, and the junction held 9 bases outside the gene matches. Per germline, CDR1 LNHDA and CDR2 SQIVND (reference sequence). The CDR3 totals 15 residues. Here the CDR3 reads CASSIGGQGASPLHF. The CDR3 DNA follows: TGTGCCAGTAGTATAGGGGGTCAGGGGGCTTCTCCCCTCCACTTT.

The chain couples TRBV5-6 to TRBJ1-6, with D hard to call. The CDR3 runs 14 residues. Trimming removed 7 bases at V and 0 bases at J, with 8 bases between. Looked up from germline, CDR1 is SGHDT and CDR2 is YYEEEE. The CDR3 DNA is TGTGCCAGCCTAATGAGCTCCTATAATTCACCCCTCCACTTT. Residues: CASLMSSYNSPLHF.

The rearrangement joins TRBV9 to TRBJ1-2; D unresolved. From germline, CDR1 is SGDLS and CDR2 YYNGEE. V was shortened by 2 bases and J by 4 bases, with 15 bases between the two germline ends. The CDR3 loop spans 15 amino acids. The CDR3 loop is CASSVTRDNLYGYTF. The CDR3 bases are TGTGCCAGCAGCGTCACCCGGGATAACCTCTATGGCTACACCTTC.

V and J are TRBV7-2 and TRBJ2-1; TRBD2 is a possible D gene (6 bases). The CDR3 is made up of 13 amino acids. Germline-derived CDR1 and CDR2 are SGHTA and FQGNSA. Trimming left V 7 bases short and J 6 bases short, with 13 bases between. The CDR3 nucleotides read TGTGCCAGCACCCCTAGCGAGCCCAATGAGCAGTTCTTC. Translating gives CASTPSEPNEQFF.

V and J are TRBV10-3 and TRBJ1-2, with a possible D match to TRBD1 (6 bases). Trimming pared 6 bases from V and 3 bases from J, leaving 17 bases between. CDR1 is ENHRY, CDR2 SYGVKD, per germline. This CDR3 is 15 amino acids long. The CDR3 sequence is CAISLGQRMYYGYTF. CDR3 nucleotide sequence: TGTGCCATCAGCCTCGGACAGCGCATGTACTATGGCTACACCTTC.

This chain joins TRBV6-1 and TRBJ1-2; D call uncertain. V lost 4 bases, J lost 4 bases, and 7 bases lay in between. Germline V gives CDR1 MNHNS, CDR2 SASEGT. The CDR3 has 12 amino acids. In nucleotides, the CDR3 is TGTGCCAGCAGTGGGTTTAGCTATGGCTACACCTTC. Translating gives CASSGFSYGYTF.

The rearrangement uses TRBV7-8 and TRBJ2-7; 7 bases map to TRBD2. The junction had 9 bases not matched to a gene; V was cut back by 4 bases and J by 0 bases. The length of the CDR3 is 16 residues. CDR1 SGHVS and CDR2 FQNEAQ come from the germline V gene. CDR3 loop: CASSSMSLAASYEQYF. The CDR3 DNA reads as TGTGCCAGCAGCTCAATGAGCCTAGCGGCCTCCTACGAGCAGTACTTC.

The chain has TRBV2 and TRBJ1-5; D is uncertain. This CDR3 is built from 15 residues. The ends were cut back, 4 bases at V and 1 base at J, with 11 bases in the middle. Per the germline V gene, CDR1 is SNHLY and CDR2 is FYNNEI. The CDR3 region is CASSAEGRSNQPQHF. In nucleotides, the CDR3 is TGTGCCAGCAGTGCCGAGGGTCGGAGCAATCAGCCCCAGCATTTT.

The chain links TRBV19 to TRBJ2-2; 10 bases map to TRBD2. The V gene end was trimmed by 1 base and the J gene end by 1 base; junction bases not matched to a gene: 9. CDR1 and CDR2 (germline): LNHDA, SQIVND (reference sequence). The CDR3 sequence is 19 residues long. The CDR3 spells CASSIVGETSGRNTGELFF. In nucleotides, the CDR3 is TGTGCCAGTAGTATAGTGGGGGAGACTAGCGGGCGGAACACCGGGGAGCTGTTTTTT.

V usage is TRBV15 and J usage is TRBJ1-2; D uncertain. V was cut by 5 bases and J by 4 bases, with 26 bases left in between. The CDR3 has 18 amino acids. From germline, CDR1 is LNHNV and CDR2 YYDKDF (reference sequence). Written as DNA, the CDR3 is TGTGCCACCAGCCAGCGGATCAACGGCCCAAATCTCATCTATGGCTACACCTTC. Its translation: CATSQRINGPNLIYGYTF.